This TCR beta chain was sequenced for a study of blood T cell repertoires in COVID-19. This clone has only a few counts. Profiled with immunoSEQ multiplex PCR; TCRdb holds only in-frame clones, not every one. The table shows around 380,000 clones, with 81% occurring only once. V trimming: 5 bases; J trimming: 7 bases; junction bases outside the gene matches: 9. Per the germline V gene, CDR1 is SGHAT and CDR2 is FQDESV (reference sequence). CDR3 size: 15 residues. The source is a human donor with acute or convalescent COVID-19. The donor label of this sample is uncertain. The rearrangement joins TRBV11-1 to TRBJ2-7; TRBD2 matches at 12 bases. The sequenced sample consisted of peripheral blood. The CDR3 sequence is CASSHLAGGPGEQYF. In DNA, the CDR3 is TGTGCCAGCAGCCACCTAGCGGGAGGGCCGGGGGAGCAGTACTTC.